The 14 T cell receptor beta chains listed next were all sequenced from one sample in a study of identical twins. TCRdb itself ran the 5' RACE reads through MiXCR, one entry per CDR3 protein. The sample includes around 250,000 distinct CDR3 sequences, under 8.5% of them seen just once. These sequences were also reported in another study, on T cells expressing NK-cell markers.

Sample: CD8+ T cells sorted from blood. These receptors were obtained from a young woman in good health.

The chain carries TRBV9 and TRBJ2-1; no clear D gene. CDR3 size: 16 residues. Germline CDR1 is SGDLS and CDR2 is YYNGEE. V was clipped by 0 bases and J by 6 bases, with 16 bases between them. This CDR3 is CASSVEVRPRLNEQFF. Here the CDR3 DNA reads TGTGCCAGCAGCGTAGAAGTGAGGCCGAGGCTCAATGAGCAGTTCTTC.

This clonotype came up a few times. The chain combines TRBV20-1 with TRBJ2-7, with TRBD2 identical over 8 bases. The CDR3 length is 13 residues. V trimming: 4 bases; J trimming: 4 bases; junction bases outside the gene matches: 6. Germline CDR1 DFQATT, CDR2 SNEGSKA (reference sequence). The CDR3 here is CSAIGTGGYEQYF. CDR3 nucleotide sequence: TGCAGTGCTATAGGGACGGGGGGGTACGAGCAGTACTTC.

The chain links TRBV7-9 to TRBJ2-3; D is perhaps TRBD1 (6 bases). V was trimmed by 1 base and J by 2 bases, leaving 10 bases between them. CDR1 SEHNR and CDR2 FQNEAQ come from the germline V gene (reference sequence). The CDR3 covers 15 residues. The CDR3 bases are TGTGCCAGCAGCTTAGGGACAGCCGACACAGATACGCAGTATTTT. Protein product: CASSLGTADTDTQYF.

This clonotype came up many times. The V call is TRBV5-1, the J call TRBJ1-1, with D uncertain. This CDR3 spans 16 amino acids. Germline CDR1 and CDR2: SGHRS and YFSETQ. Trimming left V 0 bases short and J 0 bases short, with 12 bases between. The CDR3 protein is CASSLGVGVMNTEAFF. CDR3 DNA: TGCGCCAGCAGCTTGGGCGTGGGTGTGATGAACACTGAAGCTTTCTTT.

Only a few counts were recorded for this clonotype. The chain employs TRBV20-1 and TRBJ2-7; D is undetermined. Trimming removed 7 bases from V and 0 bases from J, with 10 bases in between. The CDR3 has 12 amino acids. Germline loops: CDR1 DFQATT, CDR2 SNEGSKA (reference sequence). In DNA, the CDR3 is TGCAGTGTCCCGGACGGCTCCTACGAGCAGTACTTC. Protein: CSVPDGSYEQYF.

The rearrangement joins TRBV2 to TRBJ1-1; D is perhaps TRBD1 (5 bases). This CDR3 is 15 amino acids long. Germline CDR1 and CDR2: SNHLY and FYNNEI. Trimming removed 6 bases at V and 3 bases at J, with 17 bases between. CDR3 sequence (DNA): TGTGCCAGCAGAACACCCCAGGGCGCGGACACTGAAGCTTTCTTT. Its protein product is CASRTPQGADTEAFF.

This clonotype was seen at least ten times. The V and J genes are TRBV7-8 and TRBJ2-7; D is undetermined. The V gene's germline CDR1 is SGHVS and CDR2 FQNEAQ. V lost 0 bases, J lost 5 bases, and 5 bases lay in between. The CDR3 is 12 residues long. The DNA of the CDR3 is TGTGCCAGCAGCTTAGCCTACCACGAGCAGTACTTC. It translates to CASSLAYHEQYF.

The rearrangement joins TRBV5-6 to TRBJ1-1; the D gene is possibly TRBD1 (5 bases). V gave up 7 bases and J gave up 4 bases, with 17 bases separating them. This CDR3 spans 14 amino acids. The germline gives CDR1 SGHDT, CDR2 YYEEEE. Written as DNA, the CDR3 is TGTGCCAGCGGCCCGGGGCTGCTCGGCACTGAAGCTTTCTTT. Residues: CASGPGLLGTEAFF.

This clonotype turned up a few times. The rearrangement uses TRBV29-1 and TRBJ2-1; no reliable D call. CDR1 and CDR2 (germline): SQVTM, ANQGSEA. The CDR3 covers 11 residues. Between the trimmed V and J ends, which lost 6 bases and 7 bases, there was a span of 10 bases. CDR3: CSVPTPNEQFF. The CDR3 DNA reads as TGCAGCGTCCCGACTCCGAATGAGCAGTTCTTC.

The chain combines TRBV10-3 with TRBJ2-2; D not certain. Germline V gene lookup returns CDR1 ENHRY and CDR2 SYGVKD. The CDR3 totals 13 residues. Deletions cut 11 bases from V and 5 bases from J, with 15 bases between. CDR3 loop: CAGNSHDTGELFF. In DNA form, the CDR3 reads TGTGCCGGGAACAGCCATGATACCGGGGAGCTGTTTTTT.

The sample holds a few counts of this clonotype. This chain links TRBV20-1 with TRBJ1-1, with D unclear. V gave up 6 bases and J gave up 4 bases, with 12 bases separating them. This CDR3 spans 12 amino acids. From germline, CDR1 is DFQATT and CDR2 SNEGSKA (reference sequence). CDR3 DNA sequence: TGCAGTGCGGGAGAGGGAGTCACTGAAGCTTTCTTT. Amino acids: CSAGEGVTEAFF.

This clonotype has a count of ten or more. This rearrangement joins TRBV10-1 to TRBJ2-7, with D uncertain. Trimming left V 0 bases short and J 6 bases short, with 6 bases between. This CDR3 is 12 amino acids long. Germline CDR1 WNHNN, CDR2 SYGVQD (reference sequence). CDR3 region: CASSESVGEQYF. DNA for the CDR3: TGCGCCAGCAGTGAGTCCGTCGGCGAGCAGTACTTC.

This clonotype was picked up many times. The CDR3 protein is CSASGGSYEQYF. CDR3 DNA: TGCAGTGCTAGTGGGGGCTCCTACGAGCAGTACTTC. The chain recombines TRBV20-1 with TRBJ2-7; D may be TRBD1 or TRBD2 (5 bases each). CDR1 is DFQATT, CDR2 SNEGSKA, per germline (reference sequence). The CDR3 is 12 amino acids. V was trimmed by 3 bases and J by 0 bases, leaving 6 bases between them.

This clonotype was picked up a small number of times. The chain carries TRBV7-6 and TRBJ2-1; possible D gene TRBD2, 5 bases. Germline V gene lookup returns CDR1 SGHVS and CDR2 FNYEAQ. CDR3 size: 15 residues. V lost 5 bases, J lost 9 bases, and 20 bases lay in between. The CDR3 DNA reads as TGTGCCAGCAGCCCGTCTAGCTCTGGGTACGGTGAGCAGTTCTTC. Its protein product is CASSPSSSGYGEQFF.